This T cell receptor beta chain was profiled in a study of technical replicates of blood from a handful of donors. Here immunoSEQ multiplex PCR was the method, and the copy in TCRdb shows in-frame clones only, minus some. Among 55,000 to 85,000 clones, roughly 96% were seen once, and the ten largest hold roughly 0.21%. Sequencing was carried out using T cells isolated from PBMCs. The receptor was derived from a human donor in good health.

The CDR3, as DNA: TGTGCCAGCAGATACAGCACAACTAATGAAAAACTGTTTTTT. Translation gives CASRYSTTNEKLFF. V gene TRBV6-5 combines with J gene TRBJ1-4, with no clear D. CDR3 size: 14 residues. Trimming stripped 6 bases from V and 0 bases from J, with 8 bases between. The V gene's germline CDR1 is MNHEY and CDR2 SVGAGI.